In its sample, the clone carrying this T cell receptor (beta chain) was seen a few times. TCRdb's table, derived via immunoSEQ multiplex PCR, lists solely in-frame clones and lacks some. The sample lists 45,000 to 55,000 clones; around nine tenths were seen once. The entry originates in a study of T cell changes during pregnancy in multiple sclerosis. V shed 5 bases and J shed 0 bases, with 16 bases lying between them. Germline V gene sequence: CDR1 SGHTA, CDR2 FQGTGA. The CDR3 runs 16 residues. Sequencing was performed on peripheral blood, taken in the first trimester of pregnancy. The chain uses TRBV7-3 and TRBJ1-1, with D possibly being TRBD1 (5 bases). This TCR was recovered from a female donor with multiple sclerosis, enrolled in a pregnancy study. CDR3 sequence reads: CASSTNAGGMNTEAFF. Written as DNA, the CDR3 is TGTGCCAGCAGCACTAATGCCGGGGGAATGAACACTGAAGCTTTCTTT.